This TCR beta chain was retrieved from a study of a mutant IDH1 vaccine in newly diagnosed glioma. Study-wide findings and caveats: Evidence of vaccine-induced immune responses was documented in approximately 93% of patients.

About this clone: No antigen is known for it. At one boundary the junction diverges from the germline segment, which might be a read error.

Assay: immunoSEQ multiplex PCR; the TCRdb copy retains only in-frame clones and omits some. The sample has roughly 50,000 clones; 84% are singletons. Time point denoted: week 35, safety follow-up. Vaccination comprised doses that each held 300 ug of mutant IDH1 20-mer peptide, plus topical imiquimod. This CDR3 is 15 amino acids long. Germline assignment: CDR1 MDHEN and CDR2 SYDVKM. The chain has TRBV28 and TRBJ1-4; D is possibly TRBD1 (6 bases). Sequenced here: PBMCs, sampled from a glioma patient whose treatment included an IDH1 peptide vaccine. This sequence was found in a woman aged 18-30 years with glioma. CDR3 DNA: TGTGCCAGCAGTTCCACCGGCTCCGAGGGGGAAAGACTGTTTTTT. Protein product: CASSSTGSEGERLFF.